Below, 4 T cell receptor beta chains from the same sample are listed, as sequenced in a study of T cell clonality in common variable immunodeficiency. The protocol was immunoSEQ multiplex PCR, while the TCRdb copy is restricted to in-frame clones and leaves out a portion. Observed in the sample are 35,000 to 50,000 clones, none of them singletons. The sequenced material came from peripheral blood mononuclear cells. The origin of the receptors is a person between 18 and 75 years old in good health.

This clone was observed many times. The CDR3 end falls 3 residues outside the read, so it is completed with the germline J gene. The chain has TRBV13 and TRBJ2-7, with D possibly being TRBD2 (6 bases). V shed 2 bases and J shed 5 bases, with 10 bases lying between them. The CDR3 spans 13 residues. Germline-derived CDR1 and CDR2 are PRHDT and FYEKMQ (reference sequence). The sequenced CDR3 bases are TGTGCCAGCAGCTTACTCGGGGGTGACGAG. Its translation is CASSLLGGDE. The full CDR3 sequence reads CASSLLGGDEQYF.

This clone was detected many times. Read sequence stops 3 residues before the CDR3 end, and the germline J gene provides the missing end. The rearrangement uses TRBV15 and TRBJ2-7; 11 nucleotides line up with TRBD2. In germline, CDR1 is LNHNV, CDR2 YYDKDF (reference sequence). V was clipped by 1 base and J by 1 base; unmatched bases: 6. This CDR3 has 17 amino acids. CDR3 sequence reads: CATSRVGTSGGSYEQYF. The DNA read from the CDR3 is TGTGCCACCAGCAGAGTGGGAACTAGCGGGGGATCCTACGAG.

In its sample, this clone was seen many times. The read terminates 3 residues ahead of where the CDR3 ends, so the germline J gene completes it. The chain uses TRBV7-9 and TRBJ2-3; possibly TRBD2 for D (5 bases). The ends were cut back, 1 base at V and 6 bases at J, with 14 bases in the middle. Germline V lookup: CDR1 SEHNR, CDR2 FQNEAQ (reference sequence). The CDR3 sequence is 15 residues long. This chain's CDR3 is CASSLGVGAVDTQYF. The sequenced part of the CDR3 DNA is TGTGCCAGCAGCTTAGGGGTGGGAGCGGTTGATACG.

This clone was counted many times. Coverage ceases 3 residues before the CDR3 finishes, and the germline J gene fills in the end. The V gene is TRBV5-1, the J gene TRBJ2-5, with D possibly being TRBD2 (5 bases). Germline V gene lookup returns CDR1 SGHRS and CDR2 YFSETQ. Trimming removed 0 bases at V and 1 base at J, with 13 bases between. The CDR3 is made up of 16 amino acids. CDR3 DNA (partial): TGCGCCAGCAGCTTGGGAGGGTATGAGGGCCAAGAGACC. The encoded protein is CASSLGGYEGQET. The entire CDR3 reads CASSLGGYEGQETQYF.